This passage covers 3 T cell receptor beta chains from one sample sequenced in a study of Tregs in tolerant kidney transplant recipients. Generated by immunoSEQ multiplex PCR, the TCRdb table keeps only in-frame clones and is missing some. The data show about 52,000 clones, around 93% seen once. Mixed chimerism was transient after nonmyeloablative marrow transplants from related graft donors. The sequencing used CD8+ T cells from blood (PBMCs), collected 24 months after the transplant. These receptors originate from a human patient who received a combined kidney and bone marrow transplant. Some of the T cells may derive from the graft donor.

This chain uses TRBV4-1 with TRBJ2-3; 7 bases are shared with TRBD2. The germline gives CDR1 MGHRA, CDR2 YSYEKL. The J segment lost 4 bases and the V segment lost 1 base, leaving 11 bases of the junction unmatched. This CDR3 is built from 17 residues. The CDR3 DNA is TGCGCCAGCAGCCAAGGACTGGGGGACTATCCATCAGATACGCAGTATTTT. Translating gives CASSQGLGDYPSDTQYF.

This chain connects TRBV9 to TRBJ2-3; the match to TRBD2 covers 9 bases. The CDR3 totals 15 residues. With 3 bases clipped from V and 5 bases from J, the junction kept 7 bases outside the gene matches. The germline V gene has CDR1 SGDLS and CDR2 YYNGEE. CDR3 residues: CASSAAGGPLDTQYF. In nucleotides, the CDR3 is TGTGCCAGCAGCGCGGCGGGGGGGCCGTTAGATACGCAGTATTTT. The variable domain in full, completed from reference TRBV9 and TRBJ2-3, reads DSGVTQTPKHLITATGQRVTLRCSPRSGDLSVYWYQQSLDQGLQFLIQYYNGEERAKGNILERFSAQQFPDLHSELNLSSLELGDSALYFCASSAAGGPLDTQYFGPGTRLTVL.

This sequence joins TRBV5-1 and TRBJ2-4, with a weak D call TRBD1 (5 bases). Germline CDR1 is SGHRS and CDR2 is YFSETQ. V was trimmed by 4 bases and J by 7 bases, leaving 12 bases between them. The CDR3 has 13 residues. Here the CDR3 reads CASSTTEHNIQYF. CDR3 sequence (DNA): TGCGCCAGCAGCACGACAGAACACAACATTCAGTACTTC.